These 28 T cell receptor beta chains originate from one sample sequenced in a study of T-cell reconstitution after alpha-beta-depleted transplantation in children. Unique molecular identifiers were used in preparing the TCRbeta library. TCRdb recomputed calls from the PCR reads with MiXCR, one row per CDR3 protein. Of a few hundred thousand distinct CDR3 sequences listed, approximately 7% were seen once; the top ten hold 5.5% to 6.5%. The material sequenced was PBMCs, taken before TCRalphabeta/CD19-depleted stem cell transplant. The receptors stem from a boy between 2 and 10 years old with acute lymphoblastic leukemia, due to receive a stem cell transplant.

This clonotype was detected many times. The CDR3 loop reads CSARGRSQQYF. CDR3 nucleotide sequence: TGCAGTGCTAGGGGTAGATCTCAACAGTACTTC. The V and J genes are TRBV20-1 and TRBJ2-7, with D unresolved. In germline, CDR1 is DFQATT, CDR2 SNEGSKA (reference sequence). This CDR3 contains 11 residues. Between the trimmed V and J ends, which lost 3 bases and 10 bases, there was a span of 13 bases.

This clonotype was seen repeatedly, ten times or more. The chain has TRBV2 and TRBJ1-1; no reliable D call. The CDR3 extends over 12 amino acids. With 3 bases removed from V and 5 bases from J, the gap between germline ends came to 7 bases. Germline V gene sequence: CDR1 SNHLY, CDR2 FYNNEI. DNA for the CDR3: TGTGCCAGCAGTGACCGGGTTACTGAAGCTTTCTTT. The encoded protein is CASSDRVTEAFF.

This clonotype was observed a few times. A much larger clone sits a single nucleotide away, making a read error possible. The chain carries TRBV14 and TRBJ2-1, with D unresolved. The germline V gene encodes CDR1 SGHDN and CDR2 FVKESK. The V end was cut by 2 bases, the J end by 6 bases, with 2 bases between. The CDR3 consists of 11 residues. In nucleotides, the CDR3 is TGTGCCAGCAGCCAAACCAATGAGCAGTTCTTC. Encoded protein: CASSQTNEQFF.

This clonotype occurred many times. The CDR3 loop is CASSTGTGAGANVLTF. As DNA, the CDR3 is TGTGCCAGCAGCACCGGGACAGGGGCTGGGGCCAACGTCCTGACTTTC. This chain uses TRBV12-3 or TRBV12-4 with TRBJ2-6; TRBD1 aligns across 10 bases. This CDR3 spans 16 amino acids. The trim removed 6 bases at V and 2 bases at J, leaving 4 bases unmatched.

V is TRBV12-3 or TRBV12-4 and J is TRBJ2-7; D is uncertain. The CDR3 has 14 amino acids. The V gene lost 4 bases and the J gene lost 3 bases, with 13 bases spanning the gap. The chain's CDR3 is CASSSPRRSYEQYF. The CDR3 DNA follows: TGTGCCAGCAGTTCCCCCAGACGCAGCTACGAGCAGTACTTC.

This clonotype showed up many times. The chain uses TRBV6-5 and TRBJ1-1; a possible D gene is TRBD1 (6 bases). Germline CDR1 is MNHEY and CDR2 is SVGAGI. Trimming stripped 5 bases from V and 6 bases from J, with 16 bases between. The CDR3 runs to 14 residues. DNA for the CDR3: TGTGCCAGCAGTAGGACAGTCCCCGGGGCTGAAGCTTTCTTT. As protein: CASSRTVPGAEAFF.

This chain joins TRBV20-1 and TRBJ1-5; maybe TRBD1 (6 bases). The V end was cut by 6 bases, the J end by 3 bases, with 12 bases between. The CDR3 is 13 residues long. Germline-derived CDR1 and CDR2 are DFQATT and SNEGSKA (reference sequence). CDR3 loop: CSAGRDTNQPQHF. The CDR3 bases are TGCAGTGCAGGGCGGGACACCAATCAGCCCCAGCATTTT.

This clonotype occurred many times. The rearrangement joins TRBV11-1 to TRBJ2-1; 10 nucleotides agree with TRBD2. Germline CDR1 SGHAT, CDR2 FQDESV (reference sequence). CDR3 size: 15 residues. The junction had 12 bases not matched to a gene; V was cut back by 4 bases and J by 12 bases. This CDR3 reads CASSSSGGVRRGQFF. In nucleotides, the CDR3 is TGTGCCAGCAGCTCGAGCGGGGGGGTACGAAGGGGGCAGTTCTTC.

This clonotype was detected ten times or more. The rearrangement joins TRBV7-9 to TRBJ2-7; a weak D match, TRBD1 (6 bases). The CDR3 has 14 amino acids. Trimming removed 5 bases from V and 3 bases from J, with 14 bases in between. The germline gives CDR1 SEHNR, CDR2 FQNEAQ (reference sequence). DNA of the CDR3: TGTGCCAGCAGCCTCCGGGACATTTACTACGAGCAGTACTTC. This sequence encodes CASSLRDIYYEQYF.

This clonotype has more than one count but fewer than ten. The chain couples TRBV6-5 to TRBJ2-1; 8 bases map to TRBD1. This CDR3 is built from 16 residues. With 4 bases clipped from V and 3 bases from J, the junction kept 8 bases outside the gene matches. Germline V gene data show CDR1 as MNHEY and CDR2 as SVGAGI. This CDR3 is CASSSEQGQVYNEQFF. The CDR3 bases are TGTGCCAGCAGTTCCGAGCAGGGACAGGTCTACAATGAGCAGTTCTTC.

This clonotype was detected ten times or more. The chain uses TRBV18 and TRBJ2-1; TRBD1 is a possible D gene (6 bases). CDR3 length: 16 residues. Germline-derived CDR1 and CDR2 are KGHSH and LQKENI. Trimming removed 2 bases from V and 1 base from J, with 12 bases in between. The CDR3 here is CASSPTGYRSYNEQFF. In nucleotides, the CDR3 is TGTGCCAGCTCACCAACAGGGTACAGGTCCTACAATGAGCAGTTCTTC.

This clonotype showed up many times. DNA of the CDR3: TGTGCCAGCAATATTAGCGGGGGGCTTTACAATGAGCAGTTCTTC. This gives the protein CASNISGGLYNEQFF. The genes are TRBV28 and TRBJ2-1; 10 nucleotides agree with TRBD2. Per the germline V gene, CDR1 is MDHEN and CDR2 is SYDVKM. The CDR3 contains 15 residues. The V and J ends lost 7 bases and 4 bases, in that order; junction bases with no gene match: 7.

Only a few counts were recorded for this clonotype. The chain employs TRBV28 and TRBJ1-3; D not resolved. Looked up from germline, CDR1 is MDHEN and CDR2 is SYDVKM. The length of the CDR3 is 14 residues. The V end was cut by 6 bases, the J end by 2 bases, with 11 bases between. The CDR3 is CASRPEGPGNTIYF. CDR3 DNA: TGTGCCAGCAGGCCAGAAGGACCTGGAAACACCATATATTTT.

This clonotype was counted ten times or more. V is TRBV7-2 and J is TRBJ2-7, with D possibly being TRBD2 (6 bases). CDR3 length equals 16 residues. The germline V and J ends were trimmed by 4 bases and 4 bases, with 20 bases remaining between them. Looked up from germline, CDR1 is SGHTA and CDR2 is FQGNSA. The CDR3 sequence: CASSSKAGLARYEQYF. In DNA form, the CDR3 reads TGTGCCAGCAGCTCAAAGGCGGGGCTAGCTCGGTACGAGCAGTACTTC.

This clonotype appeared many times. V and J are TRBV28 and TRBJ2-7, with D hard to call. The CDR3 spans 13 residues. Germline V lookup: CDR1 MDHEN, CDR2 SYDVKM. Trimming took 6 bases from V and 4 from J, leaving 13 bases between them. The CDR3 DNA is TGTGCCAGCAGCCAGCGAATTGTATACGAGCAGTACTTC. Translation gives CASSQRIVYEQYF.

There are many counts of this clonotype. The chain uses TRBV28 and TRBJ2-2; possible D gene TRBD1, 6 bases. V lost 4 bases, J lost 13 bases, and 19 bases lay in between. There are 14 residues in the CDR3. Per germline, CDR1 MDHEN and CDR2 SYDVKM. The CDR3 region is CASSSPPQGWGLFF. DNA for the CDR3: TGTGCCAGCAGTTCCCCCCCACAGGGTTGGGGGCTGTTTTTT.

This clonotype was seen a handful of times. The CDR3 sequence is CASRDRATGELFF. The DNA for the CDR3 is TGCGCCAGCAGGGACAGGGCCACCGGGGAGCTGTTTTTT. The J gene is TRBJ2-2, the V gene TRBV4-3, with 8 positions matching TRBD1. The CDR3 length is 13 residues. V lost 6 bases and J lost 4; bases outside the gene matches: 1. Germline values: CDR1 LGHNA, CDR2 YSLEER.

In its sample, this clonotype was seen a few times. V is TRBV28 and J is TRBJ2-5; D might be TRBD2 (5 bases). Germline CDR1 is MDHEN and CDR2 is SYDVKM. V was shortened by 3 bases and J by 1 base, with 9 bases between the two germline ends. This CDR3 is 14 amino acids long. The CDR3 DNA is TGTGCCAGCAGTTTTGAGGGATTCCAAGAGACCCAGTACTTC. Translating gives CASSFEGFQETQYF.

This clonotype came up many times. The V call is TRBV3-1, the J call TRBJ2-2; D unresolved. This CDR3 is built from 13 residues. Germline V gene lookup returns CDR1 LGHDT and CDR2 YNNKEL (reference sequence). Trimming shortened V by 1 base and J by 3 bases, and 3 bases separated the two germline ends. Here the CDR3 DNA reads TGTGCCAGCAGCCAAGTGGACACCGGGGAGCTGTTTTTT. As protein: CASSQVDTGELFF. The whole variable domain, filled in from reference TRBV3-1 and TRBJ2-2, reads DTAVSQTPKYLVTQMGNDKSIKCEQNLGHDTMYWYKQDSKKFLKIMFSYNNKELIINETVPNRFSPKSPDKAHLNLHINSLELGDSAVYFCASSQVDTGELFFGEGSRLTVL.

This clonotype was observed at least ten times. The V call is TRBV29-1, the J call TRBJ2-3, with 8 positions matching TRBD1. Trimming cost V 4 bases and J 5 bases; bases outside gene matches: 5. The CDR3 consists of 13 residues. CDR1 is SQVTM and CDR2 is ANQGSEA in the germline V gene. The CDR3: CSVVPDREDTQYF. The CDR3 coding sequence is TGCAGCGTTGTCCCGGACAGGGAAGATACGCAGTATTTT.

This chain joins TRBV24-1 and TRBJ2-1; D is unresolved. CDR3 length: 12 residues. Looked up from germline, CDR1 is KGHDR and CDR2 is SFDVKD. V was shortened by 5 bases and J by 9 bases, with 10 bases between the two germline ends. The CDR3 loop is CATSAMKGEQFF. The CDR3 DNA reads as TGTGCCACCAGTGCAATGAAGGGTGAGCAGTTCTTC.

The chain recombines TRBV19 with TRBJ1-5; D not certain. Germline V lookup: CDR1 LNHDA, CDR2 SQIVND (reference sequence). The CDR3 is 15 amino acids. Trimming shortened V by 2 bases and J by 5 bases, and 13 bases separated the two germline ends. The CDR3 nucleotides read TGTGCCAGTAGTATAAGTCGGTCCAGGCATCAGCCCCAGCATTTT. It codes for CASSISRSRHQPQHF.

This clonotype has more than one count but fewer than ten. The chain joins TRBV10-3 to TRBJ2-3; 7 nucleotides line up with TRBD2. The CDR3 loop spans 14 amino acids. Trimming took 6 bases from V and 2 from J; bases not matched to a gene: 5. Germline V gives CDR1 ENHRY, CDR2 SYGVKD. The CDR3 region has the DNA TGTGCCATCAGGACTAGCATAAACACAGATACGCAGTATTTT. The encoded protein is CAIRTSINTDTQYF.

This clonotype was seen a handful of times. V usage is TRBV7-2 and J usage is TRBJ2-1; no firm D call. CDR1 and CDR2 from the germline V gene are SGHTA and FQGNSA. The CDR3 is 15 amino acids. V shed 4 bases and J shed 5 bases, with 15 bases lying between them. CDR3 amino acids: CASSSASGRDNEQFF. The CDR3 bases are TGTGCCAGCAGCTCGGCCTCCGGACGGGACAATGAGCAGTTCTTC.

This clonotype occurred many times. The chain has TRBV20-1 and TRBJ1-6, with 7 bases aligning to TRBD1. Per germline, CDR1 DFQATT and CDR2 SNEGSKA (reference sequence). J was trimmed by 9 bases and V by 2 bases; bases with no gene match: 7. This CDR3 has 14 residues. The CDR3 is CSARPQGGGSPLHF. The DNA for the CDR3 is TGCAGTGCTAGACCGCAGGGGGGAGGTTCACCCCTCCACTTT.

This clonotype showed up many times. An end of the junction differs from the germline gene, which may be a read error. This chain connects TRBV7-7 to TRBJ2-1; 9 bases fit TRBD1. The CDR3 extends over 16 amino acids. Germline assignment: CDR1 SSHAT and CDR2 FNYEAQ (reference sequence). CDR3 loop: CASSHLVGQGENEQFF. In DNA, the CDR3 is TGTGCTAGCAGCCATCTTGTGGGACAGGGAGAAAATGAGCAGTTCTTC.

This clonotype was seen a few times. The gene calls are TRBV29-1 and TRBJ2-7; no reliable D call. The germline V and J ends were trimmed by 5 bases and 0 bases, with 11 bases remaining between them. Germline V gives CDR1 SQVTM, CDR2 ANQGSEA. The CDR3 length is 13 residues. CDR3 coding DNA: TGCAGCGTTCGTCTATCTAGCTCCTACGAGCAGTACTTC. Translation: CSVRLSSSYEQYF.

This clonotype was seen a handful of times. CDR3 nucleotide sequence: TGTGCCAGCAGCCCGGAGCCGGCCCTCCGCCGCGATACGCAGTATTTT. It translates to CASSPEPALRRDTQYF. The rearrangement links TRBV9 to TRBJ2-3; the D is unclear. This CDR3 contains 16 residues. Per the germline V gene, CDR1 is SGDLS and CDR2 is YYNGEE. Between the trimmed V and J ends, which lost 4 bases and 6 bases, there was a span of 21 bases.